This TCR beta chain was recovered during a study of blood T cell repertoires in COVID-19 (dated by TCRdb to about 2020). Concerning the study at large: The collaborator samples originated in the United States, Italy and Spain and spanned the acute and convalescent phases of COVID-19. The material from the prospective study consisted of cDNA or gDNA derived from T cells, B-cell-depleted T cells, or PBMCs. Where available, HLA class I and class II types were obtained from metadata supplied by the sample provider rather than from assay-based typing. Samples came from the ongoing ImmuneRACE study (first 160 participants) plus 1,254 subjects from 6 global collaborators. The dataset comprised deeply sampled blood TCRbeta repertoires from subjects exposed to, actively infected with, or recovered from COVID-19. Nearly every sample came with metadata listing a de-identified subject ID, COVID-19 status, age in years and sex. The repertoires were released in a freely available public database meant as a resource for research on the immune response to SARS-CoV-2.

In the prospective study, participants were roughly 18 to 89 years old, resided in about 25 geographic areas of the United States, and were enrolled through a virtual design. To assign participants to cohorts, the prospective study relied on clinical history that participants themselves reported in a screening survey and a study questionnaire. For ImmuneRACE Cohort 3, a participant was defined as recovered based on two consecutive negative NP/OP PCR tests, clearance by a healthcare professional, or resolution of symptoms. Each participant in the prospective study had whole blood, serum and a nasopharyngeal or oropharyngeal swab collected by mobile phlebotomists. Additional blood draws and questionnaires over an approximately two-month period could optionally be provided by prospective study participants. Before DNA extraction, blood samples from the prospective study were shipped at room temperature or frozen.

In the germline V gene, CDR1 corresponds to SGHTA and CDR2 to FQGNSA. The junction shows trimming of 3 bases on V and 3 bases on J, plus 6 bases between the germline ends. The CDR3 sequence holds 12 residues, the cysteine and phenylalanine included. Only CDR3 DNA remains: 36 bases, in frame from the first base. TCRbeta CDR3 regions were amplified from genomic DNA by means of the immunoSEQ Assay, a bias-controlled multiplex PCR. The authors' analysis ran thus. The number of nucleated cells in each sample was estimated by amplification of reference gene primers within the assay. To quantify the absolute abundance of each unique TCRbeta CDR3 rearrangement, sequence reads were collapsed and filtered. Productive Simpson clonality was computed per sample as the square root of Simpson's diversity index over productive rearrangements. The immuneACCESS repertoire file appears here via TCRdb, limited to in-frame rearrangements. These files lack a portion of the clones; in checked studies, under half of the deficit traces to unresolved V genes, and the cause of the others is not known. V and J calls plus clone size are reproduced from that table; the DNA served to infer D and trimming. This sample has over 250,000 clones in its table, and roughly 86% of those were observed once. The top ten constitute roughly 5% of the sample.

On this clone itself: No antigen is known for it. There are no base qualities to consult, and no much larger clone falls within one base.

General findings and caveats noted by the study authors: The quantity of clinical and demographic metadata differed by source and by participant and was supplied without curation.

The clonotype was recovered from a woman in her thirties who had recovered from COVID-19. Sequencing was carried out using PBMCs or T cells enriched from blood (not recorded which). Recombination connected TRBV7-2 to TRBJ2-7; no D segment can be confidently identified. This receptor has the CDR3 CASSFSGYEQYF. The nucleotide sequence reads as follows: TGTGCCAGCAGCTTCAGTGGCTACGAGCAGTACTTC.